This T cell receptor beta chain was sequenced for a study of control samples from healthy donors and cancer patients. The CDR3 loop spans 14 amino acids. Trimming removed 2 bases from V and 3 bases from J, with 10 bases in between. Germline V lookup: CDR1 KGHSH, CDR2 LQKENI. TCRdb's copy holds only in-frame clones and misses some; the assay was immunoSEQ multiplex PCR. This table holds about 130,000 clones, approximately 90% found once. The rearrangement joins TRBV18 to TRBJ1-1; D not resolved. The specimen sequenced was blood. The TCR comes from a man between 18 and 29 years old in good health. The DNA for the CDR3 is TGTGCCAGCTCACCAGGGTTCGGCGACACTGAAGCTTTCTTT. Protein sequence: CASSPGFGDTEAFF.